Presented here are 30 T cell receptor beta chains from one specimen sequenced in a study of blood T cell repertoires in COVID-19. TCRdb's table, derived via immunoSEQ multiplex PCR, lists solely in-frame clones and lacks some. The data show some 70,000 clones, with approximately 86% seen just once and more than 6.5% held by the top ten. The material sequenced was peripheral blood. These receptors were taken from a man in his sixties with acute or convalescent COVID-19.

The rearrangement joins TRBV27 to TRBJ2-1, with 8 bases that match TRBD1. V was clipped by 6 bases and J by 4 bases; unmatched bases: 8. The CDR3 is made up of 15 amino acids. Germline-derived CDR1 and CDR2 are MNHEY and SMNVEV (reference sequence). The CDR3 region is CASSRTGSEYNEQFF. For the CDR3, the DNA is TGTGCCAGCAGCCGGACAGGGTCGGAGTACAATGAGCAGTTCTTC.

The chain joins TRBV19 to TRBJ1-1, with D possibly being TRBD1 (5 bases). This CDR3 is built from 13 residues. Trimming stripped 4 bases from V and 6 bases from J, with 12 bases between. Per germline, CDR1 LNHDA and CDR2 SQIVND (reference sequence). DNA of the CDR3: TGTGCCAGTAGTACCCTGGGGGGAGCTGAAGCTTTCTTT. Translating gives CASSTLGGAEAFF.

Only a few counts were recorded for this clone. The gene calls are TRBV5-5 and TRBJ2-5; 9 bases fit TRBD2. V shed 4 bases and J 2 bases; nucleotides not matched to a gene: 6. This CDR3 is built from 15 residues. Per germline, CDR1 SGHKS and CDR2 YYEKEE (reference sequence). CDR3 amino acids: CASSRVTSGQETQYF. CDR3 bases: TGTGCCAGCAGCCGAGTTACTAGCGGGCAAGAGACCCAGTACTTC.

This clone was recorded only once. The chain has TRBV29-1 and TRBJ1-1; 7 bases agree with TRBD1. Germline V CDR1 and CDR2: SQVTM, ANQGSEA. CDR3 length: 13 amino acids. V dropped 6 bases and J dropped 3; count of bases not matched to a gene: 7. CDR3 DNA: TGCAGCGTGCTTACAGGGGTGTACACTGAAGCTTTCTTT. Protein: CSVLTGVYTEAFF.

This clone was observed a single time. The J gene is TRBJ1-5, the V gene TRBV12-3 or TRBV12-4; unclear D gene. Trimming stripped 4 bases from V and 0 bases from J, with 4 bases between. The CDR3 is 13 amino acids. The CDR3 coding sequence is TGTGCCAGCAGTTCAGATAGCAATCAGCCCCAGCATTTT. It translates to CASSSDSNQPQHF.

The chain combines TRBV5-8 with TRBJ1-5; 11 nucleotides match TRBD1. This CDR3 region has 15 residues. Germline CDR1 SGHTS, CDR2 YDEGEE. J was trimmed by 3 bases and V by 3 bases; bases with no gene match: 2. The DNA for the CDR3 is TGTGCCAGCAGCTGGACAGGGGGCAACAATCAGCCCCAGCATTTT. Translation gives CASSWTGGNNQPQHF.

The V and J genes are TRBV27 and TRBJ2-3; the D gene is possibly TRBD2 (6 bases). Germline V lookup: CDR1 MNHEY, CDR2 SMNVEV (reference sequence). V lost 1 base and J 0 bases, leaving 11 bases between the germline ends. The CDR3 runs 16 residues. CDR3 residues: CASSLLGGISTDTQYF. CDR3 bases: TGTGCCAGCAGTTTATTAGGAGGGATCAGCACAGATACGCAGTATTTT.

This chain joins TRBV3-1 (or the pseudogene TRBV3-2) and TRBJ2-7; possibly TRBD2 for D (7 bases). CDR1 and CDR2 (germline): LGHDT, YNNKEL (reference sequence). Trimming pared 0 bases from V and 4 bases from J, leaving 13 bases between. This CDR3 region has 15 residues. DNA for the CDR3: TGTGCCAGCAGCCAAGAGTCGGGGGGCCGGTACGAGCAGTACTTC. It encodes CASSQESGGRYEQYF.

The V and J genes are TRBV4-1 and TRBJ2-7; a possible D gene is TRBD1 (6 bases). The CDR3 has 13 amino acids. CDR1 and CDR2 (germline): MGHRA, YSYEKL. V gave up 4 bases and J gave up 3 bases, with 10 bases separating them. CDR3 sequence: CASSLGQSYEQYF. For the CDR3, the DNA is TGCGCCAGCAGCCTCGGACAGAGCTACGAGCAGTACTTC.

This clone was counted ten times or more. The V and J genes are TRBV27 and TRBJ2-3, with no clear D. The length of the CDR3 is 13 residues. Trimming removed 6 bases from V and 0 bases from J, with 7 bases in between. CDR1 and CDR2 from the germline V gene are MNHEY and SMNVEV (reference sequence). CDR3 residues: CASSNTSTDTQYF. CDR3 bases: TGTGCCAGCAGCAACACGAGCACAGATACGCAGTATTTT.

The V gene is TRBV6-2 or TRBV6-3, the J gene TRBJ1-1; D remains unclear. Germline V gene data show CDR1 as MNHEY and CDR2 as SVGEGT. Trimming removed 5 bases at V and 11 bases at J, with 18 bases between. The CDR3 has 13 residues. The CDR3 DNA sequence: TGTGCCAGCAGTCCCCGCACTACACCTCAGGCTTTCTTT. Protein: CASSPRTTPQAFF.

This clone was recorded only once. This CDR3 reads CASSLAWFSGDSPLHF. DNA of the CDR3: TGTGCCAGCAGCTTAGCGTGGTTTTCAGGGGATTCACCCCTCCACTTT. V is TRBV7-8 and J is TRBJ1-6; a possible D gene is TRBD1 (6 bases). Trimming cost V 0 bases and J 8 bases, with 14 bases left between them. The CDR3 loop spans 16 amino acids. The germline V gene has CDR1 SGHVS and CDR2 FQNEAQ.

The J gene is TRBJ2-1, the V gene TRBV7-9; 7 nucleotides agree with TRBD1. The ends lost 3 bases at V and 1 base at J; junction bases unmatched: 6. The CDR3 has 16 amino acids. Germline CDR1 reads SEHNR; CDR2 reads FQNEAQ (reference sequence). The CDR3 bases are TGTGCCAGCAGCTTTCGACAGGGCGGGTCCTACAATGAGCAGTTCTTC. This codes for CASSFRQGGSYNEQFF.

The CDR3 nucleotides are TGTGCCAGCAGTACCTCCGCTAGCGGGGGTGGGACAGATACGCAGTATTTT. This translates into CASSTSASGGGTDTQYF. J is TRBJ2-3 and V is TRBV2, with TRBD2 matching 10 bases. In germline, CDR1 is SNHLY, CDR2 FYNNEI. V dropped 5 bases and J dropped 3; count of bases not matched to a gene: 11. CDR3 size: 17 residues.

This chain connects TRBV12-5 to TRBJ1-4, with D perhaps TRBD1 (6 bases). This CDR3 is 14 amino acids long. The V gene lost 6 bases and the J gene lost 8 bases, with 16 bases spanning the gap. Germline V gene sequence: CDR1 LGHNT, CDR2 FRNRAP. The DNA for the CDR3 is TGTGCTAGTGGCCGTGACAGGAGTGTAGAAAAACTGTTTTTT. It specifies CASGRDRSVEKLFF.

The chain is built from TRBV6-5 and TRBJ1-2; D perhaps matches TRBD1 (5 bases). The length of the CDR3 is 14 residues. V was shortened by 0 bases and J by 6 bases, with 11 bases between the two germline ends. Germline assignment: CDR1 MNHEY and CDR2 SVGAGI. CDR3 sequence: CASSYSEGANGYTF. The CDR3 nucleotides are TGTGCCAGCAGTTACTCGGAAGGGGCTAATGGCTACACCTTC.

In DNA form, the CDR3 reads TGTGCCAGCAGTTACTCTCTCCGGGGGGCTTTCTTT. It is translated as CASSYSLRGAFF. The V gene is TRBV6-2 or TRBV6-3, the J gene TRBJ1-1; maybe TRBD1 (5 bases). There are 12 residues in the CDR3. V dropped 0 bases and J dropped 11 bases, with 10 bases sitting between them. In germline, CDR1 is MNHEY, CDR2 SVGEGT.

The chain couples TRBV3-1 (or the pseudogene TRBV3-2) to TRBJ1-2; D is possibly TRBD1 (6 bases). The CDR3 loop spans 16 amino acids. Germline CDR1 and CDR2: LGHDT and YNNKEL (reference sequence). Trimming stripped 1 base from V and 4 bases from J, with 16 bases between. Here the CDR3 DNA reads TGTGCCAGCAGCCAAGGCGGGGGGGCTGTCGTCTATGGCTACACCTTC. Protein product: CASSQGGGAVVYGYTF.

The CDR3 here is CAIQDNSNQPQHF. Written as DNA, the CDR3 is TGTGCCATTCAGGATAATAGCAATCAGCCCCAGCATTTT. The chain carries TRBV10-3 and TRBJ1-5; D unresolved. This CDR3 region has 13 residues. In germline, CDR1 is ENHRY, CDR2 SYGVKD. The V end was cut by 9 bases, the J end by 0 bases, with 9 bases between.

The CDR3: CASSPTAPRSGEQYF. In DNA form, the CDR3 reads TGCGCCAGCAGCCCAACAGCCCCAAGGTCCGGCGAGCAGTACTTC. The rearrangement uses TRBV5-1 and TRBJ2-7, with D hard to call. Looked up from germline, CDR1 is SGHRS and CDR2 is YFSETQ. The CDR3 runs 15 residues. With 4 bases removed from V and 6 bases from J, the gap between germline ends came to 20 bases.

This chain uses TRBV7-8 with TRBJ2-3; 7 nucleotides align to TRBD1. The ends lost 1 base at V and 2 bases at J; junction bases unmatched: 9. The germline V gene has CDR1 SGHVS and CDR2 FQNEAQ. The CDR3 sequence is 17 residues long. In DNA, the CDR3 is TGTGCCAGCAGCTTAGTAGGGGACAGCTGGAACACAGATACGCAGTATTTT. This gives the protein CASSLVGDSWNTDTQYF.

V usage is TRBV9 and J usage is TRBJ2-7, with TRBD2 matching over 7 bases. The V gene end was trimmed by 0 bases and the J gene end by 3 bases; junction bases not matched to a gene: 3. Germline loops: CDR1 SGDLS, CDR2 YYNGEE. This CDR3 region has 14 residues. CDR3 DNA: TGTGCCAGCAGCGTAGATCAGCGGGGCTACGAGCAGTACTTC. The encoded protein is CASSVDQRGYEQYF. Combining the CDR3 with reference TRBV9 and TRBJ2-7 gives the whole variable domain DSGVTQTPKHLITATGQRVTLRCSPRSGDLSVYWYQQSLDQGLQFLIQYYNGEERAKGNILERFSAQQFPDLHSELNLSSLELGDSALYFCASSVDQRGYEQYFGPGTRLTVT.

The gene calls are TRBV12-3 or TRBV12-4 and TRBJ2-1, with D possibly being TRBD2 (6 bases). The CDR3 runs 11 residues. Trimming removed 6 bases at V and 8 bases at J, with 8 bases between. CDR3 nucleotide sequence: TGTGCCAGCAGCAGACTAGATGAGCAGTTCTTC. This encodes CASSRLDEQFF.

J is TRBJ2-7 and V is TRBV5-1; the D gene is possibly TRBD2 (7 bases). Per germline, CDR1 SGHRS and CDR2 YFSETQ. The CDR3 totals 15 residues. Trimming cost V 0 bases and J 2 bases, with 12 bases left between them. In DNA form, the CDR3 reads TGCGCCAGCAGCTTGGACGGGGGGCCCACCTACGAGCAGTACTTC. This gives the protein CASSLDGGPTYEQYF. Full variable domain (missing parts from reference TRBV5-1 and TRBJ2-7): KAGVTQTPRYLIKTRGQQVTLSCSPISGHRSVSWYQQTPGQGLQFLFEYFSETQRNKGNFPGRFSGRQFSNSRSEMNVSTLELGDSALYLCASSLDGGPTYEQYFGPGTRLTVT.

In regard to this clone: At the DNA level, this CDR3 is encoded by other sequences in the same sample as well. CDR3 bases: TGTGCCAGCAGTTTAACTAGCGGGGGAGGGGAGCAGTACGTC. Its protein is CASSLTSGGGEQYV. The rearrangement links TRBV27 to TRBJ2-7, with 11 bases aligning to TRBD2. The J segment lost 7 bases and the V segment lost 2 bases, leaving 4 bases of the junction unmatched. This CDR3 contains 14 residues. CDR1 MNHEY and CDR2 SMNVEV come from the germline V gene (reference sequence).

This rearrangement joins TRBV25-1 to TRBJ1-2; tentatively, D is TRBD1 (5 bases). Germline V gene lookup returns CDR1 MGHDK and CDR2 SYGVNS. The CDR3 has 15 amino acids. The V end was cut by 2 bases, the J end by 6 bases, with 16 bases between. The CDR3: CASSERGTQADGYTF. CDR3 DNA sequence: TGTGCCAGCAGTGAAAGGGGCACCCAGGCGGATGGCTACACCTTC.

This clone is a singleton in its sample. V usage is TRBV19 and J usage is TRBJ1-1, with 7 bases lining up with TRBD1. The CDR3 has 14 amino acids. CDR1 LNHDA and CDR2 SQIVND come from the germline V gene (reference sequence). V was pared by 3 bases and J by 4 bases, with 5 bases of the junction left unmatched. CDR3 sequence: CASSIYRGSTEAFF. CDR3 in DNA: TGTGCCAGTAGTATCTACAGGGGTTCCACTGAAGCTTTCTTT. Based on the CDR3 plus reference TRBV19 and TRBJ1-1, the full variable domain is DGGITQSPKYLFRKEGQNVTLSCEQNLNHDAMYWYRQDPGQGLRLIYYSQIVNDFQKGDIAEGYSVSREKKESFPLTVTSAQKNPTAFYLCASSIYRGSTEAFFGQGTRLTVV.

The chain carries TRBV11-3 and TRBJ2-1; possibly TRBD1 for D (5 bases). The CDR3 runs 12 residues. Trimming took 4 bases from V and 7 from J, leaving 8 bases between them. Germline loops: CDR1 SGHNT, CDR2 YENEEA. CDR3 amino acids: CASSSRENEQFF. The CDR3 DNA reads TGTGCCAGCAGCTCCAGGGAAAATGAGCAGTTCTTC. Complete variable domain (other parts from reference TRBV11-3 and TRBJ2-1): EAGVVQSPRYKIIEKKQPVAFWCNPISGHNTLYWYLQNLGQGPELLIRYENEEAVDDSQLPKDRFSAERLKGVDSTLKIQPAELGDSAVYLCASSSRENEQFFGPGTRLTVL.

The J gene is TRBJ1-6, the V gene TRBV6-2 or TRBV6-3, with D uncertain. Trimming cost V 2 bases and J 4 bases, with 3 bases left between them. This CDR3 is built from 13 residues. Germline-derived CDR1 and CDR2 are MNHEY and SVGEGT. The CDR3 DNA reads as TGTGCCAGCAGTTACGAGTATAATTCACCCCTCCACTTT. Its translation is CASSYEYNSPLHF.

V and J are TRBV6-2 or TRBV6-3 and TRBJ2-7, with a weak D call TRBD2 (5 bases). The CDR3 runs 15 residues. V was pared by 4 bases and J by 0 bases, with 13 bases between. In germline, CDR1 is MNHEY, CDR2 SVGEGT. The CDR3 bases are TGTGCCAGCAGTTCAGGAGGTTCCTTCTCCTACGAGCAGTACTTC. Amino acid sequence: CASSSGGSFSYEQYF.